The 15 T cell receptor beta chains reported below all come from one sample, sequenced in a study of T cell changes during pregnancy in multiple sclerosis. The method was immunoSEQ multiplex PCR; TCRdb's version includes in-frame clones alone and lacks a portion of them. The sample carries under 50,000 clones, around 93% recorded once. The sequencing here drew on CD8+ T cells from peripheral blood mononuclear cells, taken after pregnancy. The receptors come from a female donor with multiple sclerosis, enrolled in a pregnancy study.

The gene calls are TRBV6-1 and TRBJ2-2, with D perhaps TRBD1 (5 bases). V was pared by 2 bases and J by 1 base, with 17 bases between. The CDR3 has 18 amino acids. Germline CDR1 MNHNS, CDR2 SASEGT. For the CDR3, the DNA is TGTGCCAGCAGTGAAAAAGCAATCGTAACAGGGAACACCGGGGAGCTGTTTTTT. Protein sequence: CASSEKAIVTGNTGELFF.

The chain recombines TRBV6-5 with TRBJ1-2; D unresolved. This CDR3 contains 13 residues. V lost 10 bases, J lost 4 bases, and 16 bases lay in between. Germline V gene sequence: CDR1 MNHEY, CDR2 SVGAGI. CDR3 sequence: CATSHDAGYGYTF. As DNA, the CDR3 is TGTGCCACCTCCCATGATGCGGGCTATGGCTACACCTTC.

This chain uses TRBV18 with TRBJ2-7; possible D gene TRBD1, 7 bases. Trimming took 2 bases from V and 2 from J, leaving 13 bases between them. The CDR3 totals 15 residues. From germline, CDR1 is KGHSH and CDR2 LQKENI. The CDR3 DNA sequence: TGTGCCAGCTCACCATCGGAGGGGGCAGCCTACGAGCAGTACTTC. It is translated as CASSPSEGAAYEQYF.

This clone has only a few counts. The chain uses TRBV4-3 and TRBJ2-7; 9 bases map to TRBD2. The CDR3 totals 16 residues. V lost 0 bases and J lost 4; bases outside the gene matches: 7. Germline loops: CDR1 LGHNA, CDR2 YSLEER. CDR3 DNA sequence: TGCGCCAGCAGCCAAGATTGGGCGGGGGGGCCATACGAGCAGTACTTC. This encodes CASSQDWAGGPYEQYF.

Here the CDR3 reads CASSSRTGYVYTEAFF. In DNA form, the CDR3 reads TGCGCCAGCAGCTCCAGGACAGGGTATGTTTACACTGAAGCTTTCTTT. V gene TRBV5-1 combines with J gene TRBJ1-1; TRBD1 agrees at 8 bases. Germline V gives CDR1 SGHRS, CDR2 YFSETQ. This CDR3 has 16 residues. The trim removed 3 bases at V and 3 bases at J, leaving 10 bases unmatched. Combining the CDR3 with reference TRBV5-1 and TRBJ1-1 gives the whole variable domain KAGVTQTPRYLIKTRGQQVTLSCSPISGHRSVSWYQQTPGQGLQFLFEYFSETQRNKGNFPGRFSGRQFSNSRSEMNVSTLELGDSALYLCASSSRTGYVYTEAFFGQGTRLTVV.

The chain employs TRBV10-3 and TRBJ2-2, with D possibly matching TRBD1 (6 bases). Trimming took 10 bases from V and 3 from J, leaving 21 bases between them. The germline V gene encodes CDR1 ENHRY and CDR2 SYGVKD. The CDR3 is 16 residues long. CDR3: CATRGPDRFDTGELFF. For the CDR3, the DNA is TGTGCCACCCGGGGCCCCGACAGGTTTGACACCGGGGAGCTGTTTTTT.

V and J are TRBV7-9 and TRBJ1-6, with D perhaps matching TRBD1 (6 bases). The CDR3 is 14 amino acids. Per the germline V gene, CDR1 is SEHNR and CDR2 is FQNEAQ (reference sequence). Trimming left V 7 bases short and J 10 bases short, with 17 bases between. The CDR3 DNA follows: TGTGCCAGCACCCGGGCATCAGGGGTATCACCCCTCCACTTT. This sequence encodes CASTRASGVSPLHF.

This clone was seen a handful of times. J is TRBJ2-7 and V is TRBV27; 7 positions agree with TRBD2. The CDR3 contains 15 residues. The V and J ends lost 5 bases and 2 bases, in that order; junction bases with no gene match: 9. Germline CDR1 reads MNHEY; CDR2 reads SMNVEV (reference sequence). CDR3 DNA sequence: TGTGCCAGCAGTCCATCGGGAGGTCCAGCCTACGAGCAGTACTTC. Translated: CASSPSGGPAYEQYF.

The chain links TRBV7-9 to TRBJ2-1; D is uncertain. The CDR3 contains 12 residues. V lost 2 bases, J lost 7 bases, and 6 bases lay in between. CDR1 is SEHNR, CDR2 FQNEAQ, per germline (reference sequence). Written as DNA, the CDR3 is TGTGCCAGCAGCTTACCCCGGAATGAGCAGTTCTTC. Its protein is CASSLPRNEQFF.

The chain combines TRBV9 with TRBJ2-7; perhaps TRBD2 as D (6 bases). The CDR3 length is 15 residues. Germline CDR1 reads SGDLS; CDR2 reads YYNGEE. The germline V and J ends were trimmed by 0 bases and 0 bases, with 10 bases remaining between them. This chain's CDR3 is CASSVEGLSSYEQYF. The CDR3 coding sequence is TGTGCCAGCAGCGTAGAGGGACTCAGCTCCTACGAGCAGTACTTC.

The V call is TRBV7-9, the J call TRBJ2-1; D possibly corresponds to TRBD2 (6 bases). V lost 4 bases and J 10 bases, leaving 17 bases between the germline ends. The germline V gene has CDR1 SEHNR and CDR2 FQNEAQ (reference sequence). The CDR3 contains 14 residues. The DNA for the CDR3 is TGTGCCAGCAGCTCGCGAACGGGACTCCTGGAGCAGTTCTTC. Its protein is CASSSRTGLLEQFF.

DNA of the CDR3: TGCGCCAGCAGCCGAGATAGCGGGATTCACTACGAGCAGTACTTC. Translated, it gives CASSRDSGIHYEQYF. The rearrangement uses TRBV4-1 and TRBJ2-7; 8 nucleotides agree with TRBD2. Trimming cost V 4 bases and J 3 bases; bases outside gene matches: 8. The CDR3 is 15 residues long. CDR1 is MGHRA and CDR2 is YSYEKL in the germline V gene.

The chain links TRBV30 to TRBJ2-5; D not resolved. Trimming took off 0 bases at V and 5 bases at J, with 7 bases between the two ends. Germline V gene lookup returns CDR1 GTSNPN and CDR2 SVGIG (reference sequence). The CDR3 runs 12 residues. CDR3 sequence: CAWSVEEETQYF. CDR3 DNA: TGTGCCTGGAGTGTAGAAGAGGAGACCCAGTACTTC.

The chain uses TRBV9 and TRBJ2-5; no clear D. Germline V gives CDR1 SGDLS, CDR2 YYNGEE. This CDR3 has 14 amino acids. The V end was cut by 4 bases, the J end by 3 bases, with 13 bases between. CDR3 nucleotides: TGTGCCAGCAGCTTAGACGGAGTAAAAGAGACCCAGTACTTC. This translates into CASSLDGVKETQYF.

J is TRBJ2-3 and V is TRBV11-3; 9 bases match TRBD1. The CDR3 has 14 amino acids. CDR1 and CDR2 from the germline V gene are SGHNT and YENEEA. V gave up 5 bases and J gave up 3 bases; unmatched junction bases: 3. For the CDR3, the DNA is TGTGCCAGCAGCCCCGGGACAGGGACAGATACGCAGTATTTT. Its protein product is CASSPGTGTDTQYF.